These 10 T cell receptor beta chains were sequenced from one sample in a study of blood T cells in healthy people across ages. Sample-barcoded 5' priming and a J-beta primer mix drove a second PCR of about 6 to 11 cycles. Via MiXCR, TCRdb re-called the 5' RACE reads, giving one row per CDR3 protein. Here the sample spans 700,000 to 1,000,000 distinct CDR3 sequences, 44% being singletons. Source material: blood. The source of these receptors is a man aged 60-69 years in good health.

The chain has TRBV7-2 and TRBJ2-7, with D perhaps TRBD1 (5 bases). This CDR3 is built from 14 residues. Germline lookup yields CDR1 SGHTA and CDR2 FQGNSA. The V and J ends lost 0 bases and 3 bases respectively, with 9 bases between them. The CDR3 nucleotides read TGTGCCAGCAGCTTAGCGCAGGGATTCTACGAGCAGTACTTC. Protein product: CASSLAQGFYEQYF.

The CDR3 DNA reads TGTGCCAGCAGCTCAAGGGGTTTCGGGGTTAGCACAGATACGCAGTATTTT. It yields the protein CASSSRGFGVSTDTQYF. V gene TRBV7-3 combines with J gene TRBJ2-3; D may correspond to TRBD1 or TRBD2 (5 bases each). Per germline, CDR1 SGHTA and CDR2 FQGTGA. Trimming removed 4 bases at V and 0 bases at J, with 17 bases between. The CDR3 sequence is 17 residues long.

This clonotype was found a few times. V is TRBV12-3 or TRBV12-4 and J is TRBJ1-5, with D perhaps TRBD1 (5 bases). Trimming pared 7 bases from V and 0 bases from J, leaving 7 bases between. The CDR3 sequence is 13 residues long. The CDR3 coding sequence is TGTGCCAGCAAGGGGTATAGCAATCAGCCCCAGCATTTT. It is translated as CASKGYSNQPQHF.

The V gene is TRBV7-8, the J gene TRBJ2-1; weak D call: TRBD2 (5 bases). CDR3 length: 16 amino acids. V was shortened by 0 bases and J by 0 bases, with 9 bases between the two germline ends. The germline V gene has CDR1 SGHVS and CDR2 FQNEAQ. CDR3 sequence reads: CASSLALGSSYNEQFF. CDR3 nucleotides: TGTGCCAGCAGCTTAGCTCTTGGGAGCTCCTACAATGAGCAGTTCTTC.

This clonotype was found many times. The V call is TRBV29-1, the J call TRBJ2-7; no clear D gene. The V gene lost 4 bases and the J gene lost 2 bases, with 12 bases spanning the gap. CDR3 length equals 13 residues. CDR1 is SQVTM and CDR2 is ANQGSEA in the germline V gene. This CDR3 is CSVGSGSTYEQYF. The DNA for the CDR3 is TGCAGCGTTGGATCCGGGTCCACCTACGAGCAGTACTTC.

This sequence joins TRBV4-3 and TRBJ2-1; tentative D call: TRBD2 (5 bases). The CDR3 totals 16 residues. Deletions cut 3 bases from V and 4 bases from J, with 16 bases between. The V gene's germline CDR1 is LGHNA and CDR2 YSLEER. The CDR3 spells CASSQDGVRNYNEQFF. The CDR3 bases are TGCGCCAGCAGCCAGGACGGGGTCCGAAATTACAATGAGCAGTTCTTC.

The genes are TRBV20-1 and TRBJ2-5; a weak D match, TRBD1 (5 bases). The CDR3 runs to 13 residues. Trimming left V 5 bases short and J 0 bases short, with 10 bases between. Germline assignment: CDR1 DFQATT and CDR2 SNEGSKA (reference sequence). CDR3 sequence: CSALGPYQETQYF. CDR3 bases: TGCAGTGCTCTGGGGCCGTACCAAGAGACCCAGTACTTC.

The chain has TRBV9 and TRBJ2-6; 7 bases are a match to TRBD1. CDR3 size: 15 residues. The germline V gene has CDR1 SGDLS and CDR2 YYNGEE. V was pared by 3 bases and J by 2 bases, with 2 bases of the junction left unmatched. The CDR3 protein is CASSGQGAGANVLTF. The CDR3 DNA reads as TGTGCCAGCAGCGGACAGGGAGCTGGGGCCAACGTCCTGACTTTC.

The CDR3 DNA sequence: TGTGCCAGCAGTTTCTCCGAGAACAATGAGCAGTTCTTC. It is translated as CASSFSENNEQFF. V is TRBV12-3 or TRBV12-4 and J is TRBJ2-1, with D hard to call. V lost 3 bases and J 5 bases, leaving 8 bases between the germline ends. This CDR3 region has 13 residues.

This chain joins TRBV7-2 and TRBJ2-3; 14 bases align to TRBD2. The CDR3 runs to 17 residues. Germline loops: CDR1 SGHTA, CDR2 FQGNSA. Losses at the gene ends were 5 bases for V and 6 bases for J; bases not matched to a gene: 10. The CDR3 spells CASSAQTSGGAVDTQYF. The CDR3 coding sequence is TGTGCCAGCAGCGCTCAGACTAGCGGGGGGGCAGTGGATACGCAGTATTTT.